This is a list of T cell receptor beta chains from one sample in a study of spatial heterogeneity in lung cancer. Each CDR3 protein gets one entry after TCRdb re-called the 5' RACE reads with MiXCR. The table has over 8,500 distinct CDR3 sequences, over 11% seen once. The source was lung tumor tissue, collected at surgery. These receptors all come from a male donor with early-stage non-small cell lung cancer. CDR3s include the opening cysteine and the closing phenylalanine or tryptophan. The D gene is left open where the match is weak. Expanded clones are given a class, and other clones once, few, many or no size at all.

j_gene,abundance,d_gene,v_gene,CDR3nt,CDR3aa
TRBJ2-3,many,-,TRBV14,TGTGCCAGCAGCCAATTGGACAGCACAGATACGCAGTATTTT,CASSQLDSTDTQYF
TRBJ2-1,many,-,TRBV20-1,TGCAGTGCGCATTGGAGCTCCTACAATGAGCAGTTCTTC,CSAHWSSYNEQFF
TRBJ2-4,many,TRBD2,TRBV7-9,TGTGCCAGCAGCTTACGAAGCGGGACGGAAAACATTCAGTACTTC,CASSLRSGTENIQYF
TRBJ1-3,medium-sized,-,TRBV7-9,TGTGCCAGCAGCTTAGATGGCGGCACCATATATTTT,CASSLDGGTIYF
TRBJ1-6,few,TRBD1,TRBV19,TGTGCCAGTAGAAAACCGGGACAGACTTTTAATTCACCCCTCCACTTT,CASRKPGQTFNSPLHF
TRBJ1-2,many,-,TRBV7-8,TGTGCCAGCAGCTTCACAGGGTCGAACTATGGCTACACCTTC,CASSFTGSNYGYTF
TRBJ2-3,many,TRBD1,TRBV7-3,TGTGCCAGCAGCCCGGGACAGATCACAGATACGCAGTATTTT,CASSPGQITDTQYF
TRBJ1-2,many,TRBD1,TRBV14,TGTGCCAGCAGCCATAGGACAGGGGATTATGGCTACACCTTC,CASSHRTGDYGYTF
TRBJ2-5,many,-,TRBV6-2/TRBV6-3,TGTGCCAGCGCGGTAGAAGAGACCCAGTACTTC,CASAVEETQYF
TRBJ1-2,many,-,TRBV29-1,TGCAGCGTTGAACAGTCACAGGGTTCAGGTGGCTACACCTTC,CSVEQSQGSGGYTF
TRBJ2-7,many,TRBD1,TRBV12-3/TRBV12-4,TGTGCCAGCAGTTTGCCCAGGGGGTCCGAGCAGTACTTC,CASSLPRGSEQYF
TRBJ2-2,many,-,TRBV29-1,TGCAGCGTTCGGCGGGTCGACACCGGGGAGCTGTTTTTT,CSVRRVDTGELFF
TRBJ2-3,many,TRBD1,TRBV12-3/TRBV12-4,TGTGCCAGCAGTCCTCAGACAGGGGGCGTCGCAGATACGCAGTATTTT,CASSPQTGGVADTQYF
TRBJ1-1,-,-,TRBV29-1,TGCAGCGTTGAAGTCTGGGGTAAAGAGACTGAAGCTTTCTTT,CSVEVWGKETEAFF
TRBJ2-7,once,-,TRBV28,TGTGCCAGCAGTTTATCAGACGGGGCCTACGAGCAGTACTTC,CASSLSDGAYEQYF
TRBJ2-3,many,-,TRBV2,TGTGCCTCCCTTGAAGGGGCAACAGATACGCAGTATTTT,CASLEGATDTQYF
TRBJ2-7,-,-,TRBV15,TGTGCCACCAGCAGAGGGCTTCTGAGCAGTCCGGACGAGCAGTACTTC,CATSRGLLSSPDEQYF
TRBJ1-4,-,-,TRBV27,TGTGCCAGCAGTAGAGGGTCACTTGGCGAAAAACTGTTTTTT,CASSRGSLGEKLFF
TRBJ2-3,medium-sized,-,TRBV10-2,TGCGCCAGCAGTGATTGGGGGGATACGCAGTATTTT,CASSDWGDTQYF
TRBJ2-3,many,-,TRBV24-1,TGTGCCACCAGTGGAAGGTACACAGATACGCAGTATTTT,CATSGRYTDTQYF
TRBJ2-1,many,-,TRBV20-1,TGCAGTGCTAGAGAGGCGAGCGGCCCTTGGAATGAGCAGTTCTTC,CSAREASGPWNEQFF
TRBJ1-1,many,TRBD1,TRBV12-3/TRBV12-4,TGTGCCAGCACAAAGGACAGGGGGTTGAACACTGAAGCTTTCTTT,CASTKDRGLNTEAFF
TRBJ2-2,many,TRBD2,TRBV7-9,TGTGCCAGCAGCCCCATCCTAGCGGGTGAGACCGGGGAGCTGTTTTTT,CASSPILAGETGELFF
TRBJ2-1,many,-,TRBV20-1,TGCAGTGCTAGTTTTGCCACTGAGGTCTCCTACAATGAGCAGTTCTTC,CSASFATEVSYNEQFF
TRBJ2-7,many,-,TRBV28,TGTGCCAGCATACGACAGGATTCGGCCTACGAGCAGTACTTC,CASIRQDSAYEQYF
TRBJ1-5,many,TRBD1,TRBV6-6,TGTGCCAGCAGTTACGGGCAGGGGGTAGCAAATCAGCCCCAGCATTTT,CASSYGQGVANQPQHF
TRBJ1-1,medium-sized,TRBD1,TRBV20-1,TGCAGTGCTAGAGTCCCGATTCCGGGACAGGGAACTGTATCTTTCTTT,CSARVPIPGQGTVSFF
TRBJ2-5,many,TRBD2,TRBV27,TGTGCCAGCAGTTTAGGGTCGGGGGGACTAGGCGGTGCTCAGTACTTC,CASSLGSGGLGGAQYF
TRBJ1-2,medium-sized,-,TRBV29-1,TGCAGCGTGACAGAGTATGGCTACACCTTC,CSVTEYGYTF
TRBJ1-2,many,-,TRBV19,TGTGCCAGTACCATGGACGGACTCGGCTACACCTTC,CASTMDGLGYTF
TRBJ1-2,medium-sized,-,TRBV9,TGTGCCAGCAGCGTCGATTCTTCTTATGGCTACACCTTC,CASSVDSSYGYTF
TRBJ1-3,-,-,TRBV7-9,TGTGCCAGCAGCTTTACCGCGAGCTCTGGAAACACCATATATTTT,CASSFTASSGNTIYF
TRBJ1-1,few,-,TRBV18,TGTGCCAGCTCGCCGGCGGGGGAGGACACTGAAGCTTTCTTT,CASSPAGEDTEAFF